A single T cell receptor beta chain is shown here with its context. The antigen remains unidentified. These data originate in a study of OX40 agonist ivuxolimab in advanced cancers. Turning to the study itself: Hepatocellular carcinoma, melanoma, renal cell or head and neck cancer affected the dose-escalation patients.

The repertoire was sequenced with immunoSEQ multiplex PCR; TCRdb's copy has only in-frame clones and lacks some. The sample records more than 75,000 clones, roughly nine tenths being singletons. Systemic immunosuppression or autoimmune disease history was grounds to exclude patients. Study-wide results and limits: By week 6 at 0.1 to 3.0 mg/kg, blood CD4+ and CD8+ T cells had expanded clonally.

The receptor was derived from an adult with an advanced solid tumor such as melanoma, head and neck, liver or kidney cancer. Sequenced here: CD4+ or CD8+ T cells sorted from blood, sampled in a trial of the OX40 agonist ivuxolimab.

CDR3: CAIRKTGNGPDTQYF. The CDR3 DNA sequence: TGTGCCATCAGGAAGACAGGGAACGGCCCAGATACGCAGTATTTT. V usage is TRBV10-3 and J usage is TRBJ2-3; 7 positions agree with TRBD1. With V trimmed by 6 bases and J by 4 bases, 10 bases remained unmatched. Germline CDR1 ENHRY, CDR2 SYGVKD. The CDR3 has 15 amino acids.